This T cell receptor (beta chain) came from a study of T cell repertoires in cytomegalovirus infection. At the level of the study: Researchers turned to recently identified HLA-C-restricted CMV epitopes as well as well-studied HLA-B-restricted ones. Public TCR beta signature analysis indicated the presence of both CMV infection and matching HLA type. Findings of the study overall: CMV-specific TCR beta clonotypes restricted by HLA-C dominated the ex vivo response.

This clonotype was recorded a few times. What it recognizes is unknown. This CDR3 has 12 amino acids. V was pared by 1 base and J by 8 bases, with 8 bases between. The germline CDR1 and CDR2 sequences are LGHNT and FRNRAP. One entry per CDR3 protein, called by TCRdb with MiXCR from the reads. This sample has 830,000 or so distinct CDR3 sequences, with approximately 29% found just once. This material consisted of cultured CD8+ T cells from PBMCs, taken from culture after CMV antigen stimulation. The source of this sequence is a human donor in good health (CMV status not recorded). Some clones in this sample may be carry-over from other donors' samples. This chain links TRBV12-5 with TRBJ1-1, with D maybe TRBD1 (5 bases). CDR3 sequence reads: CASGLGGQEAFF. DNA of the CDR3: TGTGCTAGTGGTTTGGGCGGACAAGAAGCTTTCTTT.